This T cell receptor (beta chain) was recovered during a study of monozygotic twins with inflammatory bowel disease. Study results and limitations: Telling different T cell subtypes apart from each other was not possible. Especially with disease activity, IBD patients had fewer clonotypes in common with others than healthy twins did.

Germline CDR1 is KGHDR and CDR2 is SFDVKD. This CDR3 has 16 residues. TCRdb re-called the 5' RACE reads; every CDR3 protein appears as one record, without DNA. This sample carries more than 300,000 distinct CDR3 sequences, with about 2.5% going to the ten biggest clones. Blood samples of 2 to 2.5 ml were drawn from every donor. Notes on this clonotype: Its antigen is unidentified.

This TCR came from a human donor with ulcerative colitis or Crohn's disease, or a healthy co-twin of an affected twin (not recorded which). Sequenced: blood. This chain uses TRBV24-1 with TRBJ2-1; the D gene TCRdb calls, TRBD1, cannot be checked with no DNA. Here the CDR3 reads CATSESTGIDYNEQFF.